This T cell receptor beta chain was found in a study of CD8 T cells in ankylosing spondylitis. The CDR3 is 12 residues long. TCRdb analysed the 5' RACE reads with MiXCR anew, one entry per CDR3 protein. Seen here are about 230,000 distinct CDR3 sequences, approximately 7.6% observed once, and the top ten hold around 4.8%. The J gene is TRBJ2-7, the V gene TRBV21-1; TRBD1 is taken as the D call from the table, unchecked against the DNA. TRBV21-1 is termed a pseudogene. The TCR was taken from a female donor with ankylosing spondylitis or in good health (not recorded which). The sequencing input was blood, either unsorted or a sorted T cell fraction (not recorded which). In DNA form, the CDR3 reads TGTGCCAGCAGCATAGGGGGCCACGAGCAGTACTTC. As protein: CASSIGGHEQYF.